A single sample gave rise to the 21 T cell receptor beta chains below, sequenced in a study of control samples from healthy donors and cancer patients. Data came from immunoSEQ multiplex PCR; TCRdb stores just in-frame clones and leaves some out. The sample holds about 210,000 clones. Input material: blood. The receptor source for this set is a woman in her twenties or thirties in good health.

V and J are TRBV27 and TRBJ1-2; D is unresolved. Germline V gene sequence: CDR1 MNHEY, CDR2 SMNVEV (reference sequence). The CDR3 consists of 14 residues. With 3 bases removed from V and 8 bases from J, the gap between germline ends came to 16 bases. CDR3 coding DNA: TGTGCCAGCAGTTTCTACGGTGCAGTGGGAGGCTACACCTTC. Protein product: CASSFYGAVGGYTF.

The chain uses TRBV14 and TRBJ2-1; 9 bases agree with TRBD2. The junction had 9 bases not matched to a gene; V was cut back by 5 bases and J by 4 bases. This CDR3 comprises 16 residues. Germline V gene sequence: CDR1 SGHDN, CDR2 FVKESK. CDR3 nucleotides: TGTGCCAGCAGCAAGCGGGGGGCCTCCTCTTACAATGAGCAGTTCTTC. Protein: CASSKRGASSYNEQFF. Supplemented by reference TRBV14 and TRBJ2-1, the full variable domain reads EAGVTQFPSHSVIEKGQTVTLRCDPISGHDNLYWYRRVMGKEIKFLLHFVKESKQDESGMPNNRFLAERTGGTYSTLKVQPAELEDSGVYFCASSKRGASSYNEQFFGPGTRLTVL.

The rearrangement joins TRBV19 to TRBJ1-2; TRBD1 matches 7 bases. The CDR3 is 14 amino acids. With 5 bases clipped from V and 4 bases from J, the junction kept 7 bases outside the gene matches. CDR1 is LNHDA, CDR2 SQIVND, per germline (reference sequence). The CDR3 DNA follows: TGTGCCAGTAGTCCCCGGACAGGACCCTATGGCTACACCTTC. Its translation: CASSPRTGPYGYTF.

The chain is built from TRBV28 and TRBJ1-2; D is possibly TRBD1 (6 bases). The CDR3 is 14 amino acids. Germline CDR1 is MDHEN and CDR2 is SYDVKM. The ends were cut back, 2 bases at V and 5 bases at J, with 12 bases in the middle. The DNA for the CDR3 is TGTGCCAGCAGTTTAGCGTCCAGGGGATATGGCTACACCTTC. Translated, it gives CASSLASRGYGYTF.

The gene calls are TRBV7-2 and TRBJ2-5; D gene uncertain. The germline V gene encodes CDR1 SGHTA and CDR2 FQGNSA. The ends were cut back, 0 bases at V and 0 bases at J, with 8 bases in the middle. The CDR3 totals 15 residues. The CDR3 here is CASSLASRYQETQYF. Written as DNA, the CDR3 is TGTGCCAGCAGCTTAGCTTCAAGGTACCAAGAGACCCAGTACTTC. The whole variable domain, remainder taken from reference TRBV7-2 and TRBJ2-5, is GAGVSQSPSNKVTEKGKDVELRCDPISGHTALYWYRQSLGQGLEFLIYFQGNSAPDKSGLPSDRFSAERTGGSVSTLTIQRTQQEDSAVYLCASSLASRYQETQYFGPGTRLLVL.

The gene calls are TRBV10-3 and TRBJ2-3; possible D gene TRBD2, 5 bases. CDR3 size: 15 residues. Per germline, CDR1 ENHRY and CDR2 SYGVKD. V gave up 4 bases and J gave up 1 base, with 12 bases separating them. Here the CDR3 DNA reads TGTGCCATCAGTGGGACTTCGTCTGGCACAGATACGCAGTATTTT. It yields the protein CAISGTSSGTDTQYF.

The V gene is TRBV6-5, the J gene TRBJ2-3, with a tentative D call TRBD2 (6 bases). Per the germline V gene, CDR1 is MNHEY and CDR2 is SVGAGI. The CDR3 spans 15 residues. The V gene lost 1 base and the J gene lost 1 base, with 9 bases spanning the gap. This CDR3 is CASSYLSGGTDTQYF. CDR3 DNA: TGTGCCAGCAGTTACTTATCGGGGGGCACAGATACGCAGTATTTT.

The DNA for the CDR3 is TGTGCCAGCAGCTTAACCGGGACAGGGGACACTGAAGCTTTCTTT. Protein product: CASSLTGTGDTEAFF. The chain couples TRBV7-2 to TRBJ1-1; 10 bases match TRBD1. The germline V gene has CDR1 SGHTA and CDR2 FQGNSA. With V trimmed by 2 bases and J by 3 bases, 3 bases remained unmatched. The CDR3 runs 15 residues.

CDR3 nucleotides: TGTGCCAGCAGGGGTGGTGAAAAACTGTTTTTT. It yields the protein CASRGGEKLFF. The chain recombines TRBV2 with TRBJ1-4, with D unresolved. With 6 bases removed from V and 7 bases from J, the gap between germline ends came to 6 bases. CDR3 size: 11 residues. Per the germline V gene, CDR1 is SNHLY and CDR2 is FYNNEI. Drawing the rest from reference TRBV2 and TRBJ1-4, the complete variable domain is EPEVTQTPSHQVTQMGQEVILRCVPISNHLYFYWYRQILGQKVEFLVSFYNNEISEKSEIFDDQFSVERPDGSNFTLKIRSTKLEDSAMYFCASRGGEKLFFGSGTQLSVL.

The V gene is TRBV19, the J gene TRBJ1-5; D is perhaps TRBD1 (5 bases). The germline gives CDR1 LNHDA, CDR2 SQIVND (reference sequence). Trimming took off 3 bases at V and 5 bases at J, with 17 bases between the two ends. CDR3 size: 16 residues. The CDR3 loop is CASSISRQRIDQPQHF. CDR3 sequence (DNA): TGTGCCAGTAGTATTAGTAGACAGAGGATTGATCAGCCCCAGCATTTT.

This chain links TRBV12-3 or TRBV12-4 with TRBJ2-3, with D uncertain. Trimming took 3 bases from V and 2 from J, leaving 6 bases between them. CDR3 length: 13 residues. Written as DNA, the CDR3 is TGTGCCAGCAGTTTTGGGGTCACAGATACGCAGTATTTT. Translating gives CASSFGVTDTQYF.

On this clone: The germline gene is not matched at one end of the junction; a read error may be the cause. CDR3 sequence reads: CASSLAPSASGGEETQYF. The CDR3 DNA sequence: TGTGCTAGCAGCTTAGCGCCGTCGGCTAGCGGGGGGGAGGAGACCCAGTACTTC. The gene calls are TRBV7-7 and TRBJ2-5, with TRBD2 identical over 12 bases. CDR1 and CDR2 from the germline V gene are SSHAT and FNYEAQ (reference sequence). CDR3 length: 18 amino acids. The full variable domain, with the rest looked up from reference TRBV7-7 and TRBJ2-5, is GAGVSQSPRYKVTKRGQDVTLRCDPISSHATLYWYQQALGQGPEFLTYFNYEAQPDKSGLPSDRFSAERPEGSISTLTIQRTEQRDSAMYRCASSLAPSASGGEETQYFGPGTRLLVL.

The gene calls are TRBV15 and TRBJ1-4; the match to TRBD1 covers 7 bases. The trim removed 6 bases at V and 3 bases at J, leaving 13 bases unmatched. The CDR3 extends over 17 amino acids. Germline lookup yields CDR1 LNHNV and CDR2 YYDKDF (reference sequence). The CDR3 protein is CATSRAGTVRSNEKLFF. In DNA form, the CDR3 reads TGTGCCACCAGTCGGGCTGGGACAGTCAGATCTAATGAAAAACTGTTTTTT.

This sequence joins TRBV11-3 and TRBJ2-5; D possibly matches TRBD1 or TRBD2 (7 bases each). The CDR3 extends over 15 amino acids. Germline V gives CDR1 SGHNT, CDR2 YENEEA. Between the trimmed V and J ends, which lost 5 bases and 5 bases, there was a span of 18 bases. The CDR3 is CASSPTRGRVETQYF. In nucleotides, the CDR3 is TGTGCCAGCAGCCCCACCAGGGGGAGGGTCGAGACCCAGTACTTC.

The CDR3 bases are TGTGCCAGCTCTGACAGACCTGAACTTTCACCCCTCCACTTT. Translation gives CASSDRPELSPLHF. The chain is built from TRBV7-8 and TRBJ1-6; D may be TRBD1 (5 bases). The CDR3 has 14 amino acids. Looked up from germline, CDR1 is SGHVS and CDR2 is FQNEAQ. V dropped 8 bases and J dropped 9 bases, with 17 bases sitting between them.

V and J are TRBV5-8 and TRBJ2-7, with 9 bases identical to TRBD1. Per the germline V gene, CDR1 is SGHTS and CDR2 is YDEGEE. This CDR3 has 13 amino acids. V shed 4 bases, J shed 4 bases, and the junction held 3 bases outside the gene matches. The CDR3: CASSKGQGYEQYF. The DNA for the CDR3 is TGTGCCAGCAGCAAGGGACAGGGATACGAGCAGTACTTC.

CDR3 nucleotide sequence: TGCGCCAGCAGCTTGGGACGGGTTGACACTGAAGCTTTCTTT. As protein: CASSLGRVDTEAFF. V gene TRBV5-1 combines with J gene TRBJ1-1; D is uncertain. CDR1 SGHRS and CDR2 YFSETQ come from the germline V gene. This CDR3 contains 14 residues. V lost 0 bases and J lost 3, with 9 bases in between.

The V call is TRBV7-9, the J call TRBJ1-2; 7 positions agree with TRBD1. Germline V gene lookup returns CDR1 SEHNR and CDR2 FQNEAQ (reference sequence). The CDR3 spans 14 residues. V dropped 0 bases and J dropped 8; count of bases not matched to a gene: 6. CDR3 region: CASSLANRGSGYTF. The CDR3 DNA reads TGTGCCAGCAGCTTAGCGAACAGGGGCAGCGGCTACACCTTC.

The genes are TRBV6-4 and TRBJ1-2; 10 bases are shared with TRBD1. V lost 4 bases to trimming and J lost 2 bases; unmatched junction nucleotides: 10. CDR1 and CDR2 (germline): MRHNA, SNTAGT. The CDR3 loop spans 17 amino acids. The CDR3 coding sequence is TGTGCCAGCAGTGCCGGGACAGGGGCTAAACAAAACTATGGCTACACCTTC. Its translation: CASSAGTGAKQNYGYTF.

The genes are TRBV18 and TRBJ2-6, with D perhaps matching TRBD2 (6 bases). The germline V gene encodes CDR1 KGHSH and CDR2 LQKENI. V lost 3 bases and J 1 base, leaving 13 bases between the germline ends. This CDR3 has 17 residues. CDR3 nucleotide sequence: TGTGCCAGCTCACCTCCGGGACTGGCGTCTGGGGCCAACGTCCTGACTTTC. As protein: CASSPPGLASGANVLTF.

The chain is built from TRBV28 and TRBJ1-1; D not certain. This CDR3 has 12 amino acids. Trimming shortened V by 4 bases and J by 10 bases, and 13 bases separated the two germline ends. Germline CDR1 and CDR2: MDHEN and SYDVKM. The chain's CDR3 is CASSSMSGRAFF. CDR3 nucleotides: TGTGCCAGCAGTTCCATGAGCGGGCGAGCTTTCTTT.